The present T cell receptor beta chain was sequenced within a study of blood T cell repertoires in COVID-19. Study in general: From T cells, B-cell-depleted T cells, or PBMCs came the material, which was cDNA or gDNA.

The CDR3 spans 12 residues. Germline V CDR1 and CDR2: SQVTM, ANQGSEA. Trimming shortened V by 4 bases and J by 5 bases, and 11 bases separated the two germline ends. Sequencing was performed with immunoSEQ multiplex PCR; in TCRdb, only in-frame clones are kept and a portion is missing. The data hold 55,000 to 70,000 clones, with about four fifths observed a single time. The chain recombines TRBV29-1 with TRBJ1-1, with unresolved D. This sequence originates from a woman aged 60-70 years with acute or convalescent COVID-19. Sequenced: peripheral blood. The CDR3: CSVVVPGTEAFF. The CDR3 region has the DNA TGCAGCGTTGTCGTACCCGGGACTGAAGCTTTCTTT.